The rows below give T cell receptor beta chains drawn from one sample of a study of cytomegalovirus exposure and HLA in healthy donors. Assay used: immunoSEQ multiplex PCR; TCRdb lists only in-frame clones, some missing. Here the sample spans about 150,000 clones, around 80% being singletons. The sample comprised PBMCs. The receptors originated from a middle-aged man in good health and CMV-seropositive. CDR3s include the opening cysteine and the closing phenylalanine or tryptophan. The D gene is left open where the match is weak. Expanded clones get a size class; other rows say once, few or many, or leave the size out.

cdr3_aa cdr3_nt clone_size j_call d_call v_call
CASSLVGTGYYEQYF TGTGCCAGCAGCTTGGTGGGGACAGGGTACTACGAGCAGTACTTC . TRBJ2-7 TRBD1 TRBV5-4
CASNRAQGYEQYF TGTGCCAGCAACCGGGCCCAGGGATACGAGCAGTACTTC . TRBJ2-7 . TRBV6-6
CASSSPDEKLFF TGTGCCAGCAGCTCCCCGGATGAAAAACTGTTTTTT . TRBJ1-4 . TRBV7-9
CASKLREVRTEAFF TGTGCCAGCAAATTAAGGGAGGTTCGTACTGAAGCTTTCTTT . TRBJ1-1 . TRBV28
CASSATGADQPQHF TGTGCCAGCTCAGCGACAGGGGCGGATCAGCCCCAGCATTTT . TRBJ1-5 TRBD1 TRBV18
CASSSEGMGFYGYTF TGCGCCAGCAGCTCGGAGGGGATGGGGTTCTATGGCTACACCTTC . TRBJ1-2 . TRBV5-1
CASSQEPYSNQPQHF TGTGCCAGCAGCCAAGAACCCTATAGCAATCAGCCCCAGCATTTT . TRBJ1-5 . TRBV4-2
CASSPTALNQPQHF TGTGCCAGTAGCCCGACAGCCCTAAATCAGCCCCAGCATTTT . TRBJ1-5 . TRBV19
CASSRNNEQFF TGTGCCAGCAGTCGTAACAATGAGCAGTTCTTC . TRBJ2-1 . TRBV6-5
CASSHPGLGASYNEQFF TGCGCCAGCAGCCACCCGGGACTAGGGGCCTCCTACAATGAGCAGTTCTTC . TRBJ2-1 TRBD2 TRBV4-1
CASSTQQGPYEQYF TGTGCCAGCAGTACTCAACAGGGACCCTACGAGCAGTACTTC . TRBJ2-7 . TRBV2
CASSPSGTLSYNEQFF TGTGCCAGCAGCCCCTCCGGGACTCTTTCCTACAATGAGCAGTTCTTC few TRBJ2-1 . TRBV9
CSASDIKAFF TGCAGTGCTTCGGACATCAAAGCTTTCTTT . TRBJ1-1 . TRBV20-1
CASSVPGLGAGELFF TGTGCCAGTAGCGTCCCGGGACTAGGGGCCGGGGAGCTGTTTTTT . TRBJ2-2 TRBD2 TRBV19
CASSLGFLAGGTDTQYF TGTGCCAGCAGCTTAGGATTCCTTGCGGGGGGCACAGATACGCAGTATTTT few TRBJ2-3 TRBD2 TRBV11-2
CSVEDPDRYNEQFF TGCAGCGTTGAAGATCCAGACAGATACAATGAGCAGTTCTTC few TRBJ2-1 . TRBV29-1
CASSARDRGFEKLFF TGTGCCAGCAGCGCGCGGGACAGGGGTTTTGAAAAACTGTTTTTT . TRBJ1-4 TRBD1 TRBV9
CASTGFSYEQYF TGTGCCAGTACCGGTTTCTCCTACGAGCAGTACTTC . TRBJ2-7 . TRBV19
CATIPGVGQPQHF TGTGCCACCATACCGGGGGTTGGTCAGCCCCAGCATTTT once TRBJ1-5 . TRBV15
CASSRDRTLNTEAFF TGCGCCAGCAGCAGGGACAGGACCTTGAACACTGAAGCTTTCTTT . TRBJ1-1 TRBD1 TRBV5-1
CASSSRDGRNEQFF TGTGCCAGCAGTTCAAGGGACGGGAGAAATGAGCAGTTCTTC . TRBJ2-1 . TRBV27
CASRRGGRGTYEQYF TGTGCCAGCAGGAGGGGCGGGAGGGGCACCTACGAGCAGTACTTC few TRBJ2-7 TRBD2 TRBV9
CASGGTGGNEKLFF TGTGCCAGCGGAGGGACAGGGGGTAATGAAAAACTGTTTTTT once TRBJ1-4 TRBD1 TRBV27
CAWAGQTNTEAFF TGTGCCTGGGCTGGACAGACGAACACTGAAGCTTTCTTT few TRBJ1-1 . TRBV30
CAIRGGQGVTEAFF TGTGCCATCCGAGGGGGACAGGGGGTTACTGAAGCTTTCTTT . TRBJ1-1 TRBD1 TRBV10-3
CASSPKGRVAVETQYF TGTGCCAGCAGCCCCAAGGGCAGGGTAGCGGTCGAGACCCAGTACTTC once TRBJ2-5 . TRBV5-4
CASSPSGGETQYF TGTGCCAGCTCACCCTCTGGAGGAGAGACCCAGTACTTC . TRBJ2-5 . TRBV18
CASSLVDSLYNEQFF TGTGCCAGCAGCTTAGTGGACAGCCTATACAATGAGCAGTTCTTC few TRBJ2-1 . TRBV7-2
CASRDIASGNTIYF TGCGCCAGCAGGGACATCGCCTCTGGAAACACCATATATTTT . TRBJ1-3 . TRBV5-1
CASSLLKNTEAFF TGCGCCAGCAGCCTGCTAAAGAACACTGAAGCTTTCTTT . TRBJ1-1 . TRBV5-1
CASRGQGGPYEQYF TGTGCCAGCAGGGGACAGGGGGGCCCCTACGAGCAGTACTTC . TRBJ2-7 TRBD1 TRBV6-5
CSVDEGRGDEQFF TGCAGCGTTGATGAAGGGAGAGGTGATGAGCAGTTCTTC . TRBJ2-1 . TRBV29-1
CASSYSDRGTGNTIYF TGTGCCAGCAGTTACTCGGACAGGGGAACTGGAAACACCATATATTTT . TRBJ1-3 TRBD1 TRBV6-6
CASSSAAETTYEQYF TGTGCCAGCAGCTCCGCGGCAGAAACCACCTACGAGCAGTACTTC . TRBJ2-7 . TRBV5-4
CASSHVAGGADTGELFF TGTGCCAGCAGCCATGTTGCGGGAGGGGCGGACACCGGGGAGCTGTTTTTT . TRBJ2-2 TRBD2 TRBV5-5